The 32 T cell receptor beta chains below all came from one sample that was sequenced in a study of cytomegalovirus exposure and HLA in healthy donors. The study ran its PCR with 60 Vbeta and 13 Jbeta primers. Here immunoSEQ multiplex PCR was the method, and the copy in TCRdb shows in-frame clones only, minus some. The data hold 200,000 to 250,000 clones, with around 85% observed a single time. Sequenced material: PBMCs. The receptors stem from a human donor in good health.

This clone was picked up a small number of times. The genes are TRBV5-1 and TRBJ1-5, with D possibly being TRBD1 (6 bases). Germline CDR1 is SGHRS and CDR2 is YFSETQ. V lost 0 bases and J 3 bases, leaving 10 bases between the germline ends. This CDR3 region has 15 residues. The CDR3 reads CASSLAGQNNQPQHF. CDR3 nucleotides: TGCGCCAGCAGCTTGGCTGGACAGAACAATCAGCCCCAGCATTTT.

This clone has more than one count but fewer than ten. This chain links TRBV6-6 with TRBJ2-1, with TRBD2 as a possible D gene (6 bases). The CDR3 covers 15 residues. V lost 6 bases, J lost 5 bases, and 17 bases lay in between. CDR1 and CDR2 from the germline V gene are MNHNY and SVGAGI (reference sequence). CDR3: CASSRRREVDNEQFF. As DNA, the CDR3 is TGTGCCAGCAGCCGAAGGAGGGAAGTCGACAATGAGCAGTTCTTC.

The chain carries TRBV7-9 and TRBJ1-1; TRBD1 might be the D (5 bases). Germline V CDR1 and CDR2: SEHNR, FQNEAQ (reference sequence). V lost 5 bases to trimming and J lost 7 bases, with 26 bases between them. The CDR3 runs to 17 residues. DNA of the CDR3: TGTGCCAGCAGCCTCCCCAGAGGGGACTACACGGGGGGTGAAGCTTTCTTT. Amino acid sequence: CASSLPRGDYTGGEAFF.

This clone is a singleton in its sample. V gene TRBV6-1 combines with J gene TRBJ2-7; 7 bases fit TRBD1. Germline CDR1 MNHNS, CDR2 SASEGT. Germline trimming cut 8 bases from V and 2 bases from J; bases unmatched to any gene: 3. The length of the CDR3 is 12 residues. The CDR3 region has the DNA TGTGCCAGCCTGGGACAGCCCTACGAGCAGTACTTC. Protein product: CASLGQPYEQYF.

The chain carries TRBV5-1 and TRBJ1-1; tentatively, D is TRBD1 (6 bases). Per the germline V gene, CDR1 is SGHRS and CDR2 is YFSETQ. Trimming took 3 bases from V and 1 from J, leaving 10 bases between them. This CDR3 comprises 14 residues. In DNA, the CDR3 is TGCGCCAGCAGCTCCGGGACAACGAACACTGAAGCTTTCTTT. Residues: CASSSGTTNTEAFF. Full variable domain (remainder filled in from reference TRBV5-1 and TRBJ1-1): KAGVTQTPRYLIKTRGQQVTLSCSPISGHRSVSWYQQTPGQGLQFLFEYFSETQRNKGNFPGRFSGRQFSNSRSEMNVSTLELGDSALYLCASSSGTTNTEAFFGQGTRLTVV.

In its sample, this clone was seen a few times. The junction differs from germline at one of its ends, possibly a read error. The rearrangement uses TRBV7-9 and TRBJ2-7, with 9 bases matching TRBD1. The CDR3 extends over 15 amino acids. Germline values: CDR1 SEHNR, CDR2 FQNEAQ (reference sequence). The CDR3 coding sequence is TGTTCCAGCAGCGCCGGGACAGGGTCCACCTACGAGCAGTACTTC. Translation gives CSSSAGTGSTYEQYF.

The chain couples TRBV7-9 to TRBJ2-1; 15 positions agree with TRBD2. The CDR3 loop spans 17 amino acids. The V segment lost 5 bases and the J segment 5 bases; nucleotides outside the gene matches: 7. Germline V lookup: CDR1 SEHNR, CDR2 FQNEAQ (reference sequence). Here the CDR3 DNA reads TGTGCCAGCAGCCCAGGACTAGCGGGAGGGCCCCACAATGAGCAGTTCTTC. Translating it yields CASSPGLAGGPHNEQFF.

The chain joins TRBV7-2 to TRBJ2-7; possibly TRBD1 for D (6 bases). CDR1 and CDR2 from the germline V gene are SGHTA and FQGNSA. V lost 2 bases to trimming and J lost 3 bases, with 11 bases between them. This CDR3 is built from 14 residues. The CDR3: CASSLRDNLYEQYF. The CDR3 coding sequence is TGTGCCAGCAGCTTACGGGACAACCTCTACGAGCAGTACTTC.

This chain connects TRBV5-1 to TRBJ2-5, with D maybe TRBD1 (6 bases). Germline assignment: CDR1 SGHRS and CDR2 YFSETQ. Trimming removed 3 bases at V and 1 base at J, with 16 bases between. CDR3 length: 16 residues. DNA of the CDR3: TGCGCCAGCAGCTACGACAGGAACTCCCCCCAAGAGACCCAGTACTTC. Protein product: CASSYDRNSPQETQYF.

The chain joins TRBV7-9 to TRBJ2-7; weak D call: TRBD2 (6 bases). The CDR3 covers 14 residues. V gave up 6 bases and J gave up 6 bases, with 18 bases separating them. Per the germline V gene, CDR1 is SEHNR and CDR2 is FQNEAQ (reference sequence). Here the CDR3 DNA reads TGTGCCAGCAGTAAATATGGGGGGAACGGCGAGCAGTACTTC. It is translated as CASSKYGGNGEQYF.

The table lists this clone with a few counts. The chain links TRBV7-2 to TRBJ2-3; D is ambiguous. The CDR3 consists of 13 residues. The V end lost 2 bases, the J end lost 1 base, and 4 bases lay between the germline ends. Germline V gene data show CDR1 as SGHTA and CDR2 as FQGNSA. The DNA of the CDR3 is TGTGCCAGCAGCTTAATCGGCACAGATACGCAGTATTTT. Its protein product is CASSLIGTDTQYF.

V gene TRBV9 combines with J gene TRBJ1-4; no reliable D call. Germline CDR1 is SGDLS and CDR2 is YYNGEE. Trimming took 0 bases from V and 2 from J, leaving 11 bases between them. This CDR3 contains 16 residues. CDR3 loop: CASSVGAWRTNEKLFF. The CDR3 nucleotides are TGTGCCAGCAGCGTAGGGGCCTGGAGGACTAATGAAAAACTGTTTTTT.

The CDR3 DNA follows: TGCGCCAGCAGCTTGGCAGGCTACCAATCCTACGAGCAGTACTTC. Its protein is CASSLAGYQSYEQYF. V gene TRBV5-1 combines with J gene TRBJ2-7, with D uncertain. The germline gives CDR1 SGHRS, CDR2 YFSETQ. Trimming took off 0 bases at V and 1 base at J, with 11 bases between the two ends. The CDR3 length is 15 residues.

Here the CDR3 reads CAISGTGANEKLFF. DNA of the CDR3: TGTGCCATCAGTGGGACAGGGGCTAATGAAAAACTGTTTTTT. The chain combines TRBV10-3 with TRBJ1-4; 9 positions match TRBD1. Germline CDR1 reads ENHRY; CDR2 reads SYGVKD. V shed 4 bases, J shed 3 bases, and the junction held 0 bases outside the gene matches. The CDR3 contains 14 residues.

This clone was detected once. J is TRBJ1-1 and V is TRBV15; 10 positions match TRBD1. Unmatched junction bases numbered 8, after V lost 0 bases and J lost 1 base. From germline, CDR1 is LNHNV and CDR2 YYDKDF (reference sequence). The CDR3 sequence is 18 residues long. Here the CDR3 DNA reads TGTGCCACCAGCAGAGATCCGGGGGACAGGGGCGGGAACACTGAAGCTTTCTTT. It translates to CATSRDPGDRGGNTEAFF.

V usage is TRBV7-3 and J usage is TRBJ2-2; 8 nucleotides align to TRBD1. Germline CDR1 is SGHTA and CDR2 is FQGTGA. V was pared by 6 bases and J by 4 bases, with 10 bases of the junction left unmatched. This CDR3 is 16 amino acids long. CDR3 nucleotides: TGTGCCAGCAGTATTGGCCTGACAGGGGCCACCGGGGAGCTGTTTTTT. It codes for CASSIGLTGATGELFF.

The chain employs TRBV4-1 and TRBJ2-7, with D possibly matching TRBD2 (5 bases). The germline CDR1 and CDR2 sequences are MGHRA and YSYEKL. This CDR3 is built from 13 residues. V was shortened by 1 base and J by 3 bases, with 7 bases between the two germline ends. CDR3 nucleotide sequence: TGCGCCAGCAGCCAAGGGACTCTCTACGAGCAGTACTTC. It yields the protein CASSQGTLYEQYF.

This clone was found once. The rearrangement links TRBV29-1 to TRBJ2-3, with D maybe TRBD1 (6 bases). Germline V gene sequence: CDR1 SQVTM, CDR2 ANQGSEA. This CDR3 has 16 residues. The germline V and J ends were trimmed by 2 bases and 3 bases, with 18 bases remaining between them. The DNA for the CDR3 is TGCAGCGTTGAATCCAGGGGTACCCCTGGGACAGATACGCAGTATTTT. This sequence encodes CSVESRGTPGTDTQYF.

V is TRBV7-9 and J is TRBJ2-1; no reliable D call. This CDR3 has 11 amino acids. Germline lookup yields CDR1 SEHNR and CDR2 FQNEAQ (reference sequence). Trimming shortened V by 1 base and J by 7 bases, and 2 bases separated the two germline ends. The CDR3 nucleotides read TGTGCCAGCAGCTTAGTAAATGAGCAGTTCTTC. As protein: CASSLVNEQFF.

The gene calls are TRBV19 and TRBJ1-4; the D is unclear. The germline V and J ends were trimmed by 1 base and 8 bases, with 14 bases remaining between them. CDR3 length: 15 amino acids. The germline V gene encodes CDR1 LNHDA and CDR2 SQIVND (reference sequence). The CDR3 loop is CASSIGNGVREKLFF. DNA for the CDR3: TGTGCCAGTAGTATAGGAAACGGGGTTCGAGAAAAACTGTTTTTT.

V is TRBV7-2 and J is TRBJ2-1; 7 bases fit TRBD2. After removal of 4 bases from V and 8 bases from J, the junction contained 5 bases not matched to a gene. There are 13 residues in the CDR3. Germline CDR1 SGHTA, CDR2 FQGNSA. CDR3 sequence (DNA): TGTGCCAGCAGCTCGACTAGCTCGCATGAGCAGTTCTTC. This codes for CASSSTSSHEQFF.

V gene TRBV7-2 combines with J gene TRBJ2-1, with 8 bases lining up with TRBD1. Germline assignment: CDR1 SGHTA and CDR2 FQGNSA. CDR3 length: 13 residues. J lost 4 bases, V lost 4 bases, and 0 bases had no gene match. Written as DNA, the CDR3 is TGTGCCAGCAGCTGGACAGGGTACAATGAGCAGTTCTTC. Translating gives CASSWTGYNEQFF. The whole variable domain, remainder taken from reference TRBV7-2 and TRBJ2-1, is GAGVSQSPSNKVTEKGKDVELRCDPISGHTALYWYRQSLGQGLEFLIYFQGNSAPDKSGLPSDRFSAERTGGSVSTLTIQRTQQEDSAVYLCASSWTGYNEQFFGPGTRLTVL.

CDR3 loop: CASSSPGGGSSYEQYF. Here the CDR3 DNA reads TGTGCCAGCAGCTCCCCTGGGGGGGGCAGTTCCTACGAGCAGTACTTC. The rearrangement links TRBV7-9 to TRBJ2-7; TRBD2 is a possible D gene (7 bases). The CDR3 is made up of 16 amino acids. CDR1 is SEHNR, CDR2 FQNEAQ, per germline (reference sequence). Trimming stripped 4 bases from V and 1 base from J, with 17 bases between.

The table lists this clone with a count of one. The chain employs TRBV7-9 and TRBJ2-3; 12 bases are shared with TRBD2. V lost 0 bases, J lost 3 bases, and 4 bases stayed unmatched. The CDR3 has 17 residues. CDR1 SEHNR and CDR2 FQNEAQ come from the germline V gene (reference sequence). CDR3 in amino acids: CASSLAVLAGGTDTQYF. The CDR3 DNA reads TGTGCCAGCAGCTTAGCGGTACTAGCGGGAGGTACAGATACGCAGTATTTT.

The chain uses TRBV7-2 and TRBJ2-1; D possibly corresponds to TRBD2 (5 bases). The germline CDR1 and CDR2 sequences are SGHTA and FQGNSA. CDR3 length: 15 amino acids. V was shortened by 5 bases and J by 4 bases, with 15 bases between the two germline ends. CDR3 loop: CASSPPGSLYNEQFF. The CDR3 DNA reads TGTGCCAGCAGCCCGCCGGGGAGCCTGTACAATGAGCAGTTCTTC.

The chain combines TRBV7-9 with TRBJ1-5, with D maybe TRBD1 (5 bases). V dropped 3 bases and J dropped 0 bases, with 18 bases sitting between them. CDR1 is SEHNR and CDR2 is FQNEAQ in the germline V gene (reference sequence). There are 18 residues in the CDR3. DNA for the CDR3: TGTGCCAGCAGCTTGGGGGGGAATACAGGAGGTAGCAATCAGCCCCAGCATTTT. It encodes CASSLGGNTGGSNQPQHF.

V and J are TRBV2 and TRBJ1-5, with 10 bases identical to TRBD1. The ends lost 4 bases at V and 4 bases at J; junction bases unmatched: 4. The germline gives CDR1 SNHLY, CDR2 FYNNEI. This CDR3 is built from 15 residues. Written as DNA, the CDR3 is TGTGCCAGCAGTGGGCCGGGACAGGGGAATCAGCCCCAGCATTTT. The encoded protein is CASSGPGQGNQPQHF.

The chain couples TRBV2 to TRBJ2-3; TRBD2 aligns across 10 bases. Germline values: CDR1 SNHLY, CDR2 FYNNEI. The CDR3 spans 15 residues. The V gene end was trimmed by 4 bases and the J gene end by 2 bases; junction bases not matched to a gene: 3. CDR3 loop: CASSALAGFTDTQYF. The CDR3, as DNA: TGTGCCAGCAGTGCACTAGCGGGATTCACAGATACGCAGTATTTT.

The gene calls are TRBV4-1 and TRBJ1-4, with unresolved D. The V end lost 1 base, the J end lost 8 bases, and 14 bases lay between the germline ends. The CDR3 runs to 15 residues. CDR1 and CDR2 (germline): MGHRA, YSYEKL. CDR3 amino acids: CASSQVTGGEEKLFF. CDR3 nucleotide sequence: TGCGCCAGCAGCCAAGTGACCGGCGGGGAAGAAAAACTGTTTTTT.

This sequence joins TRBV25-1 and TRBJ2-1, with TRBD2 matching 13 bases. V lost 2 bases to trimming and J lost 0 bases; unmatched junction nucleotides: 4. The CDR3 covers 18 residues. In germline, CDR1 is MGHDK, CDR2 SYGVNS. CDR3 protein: CASSEGTSGVYSYNEQFF. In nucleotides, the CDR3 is TGTGCCAGCAGTGAAGGGACTAGCGGGGTCTACTCCTACAATGAGCAGTTCTTC. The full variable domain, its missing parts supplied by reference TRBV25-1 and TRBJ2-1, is EADIYQTPRYLVIGTGKKITLECSQTMGHDKMYWYQQDPGMELHLIHYSYGVNSTEKGDLSSESTVSRIRTEHFPLTLESARPSHTSQYLCASSEGTSGVYSYNEQFFGPGTRLTVL.

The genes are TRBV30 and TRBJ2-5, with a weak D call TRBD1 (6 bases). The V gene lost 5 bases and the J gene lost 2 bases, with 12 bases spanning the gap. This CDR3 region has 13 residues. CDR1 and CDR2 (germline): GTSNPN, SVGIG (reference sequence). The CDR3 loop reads CAWGGQNQETQYF. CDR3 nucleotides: TGTGCCTGGGGTGGACAGAATCAAGAGACCCAGTACTTC.

The CDR3 is CASSAQGGNTEAFF. In DNA, the CDR3 is TGTGCCAGCAGTGCCCAGGGAGGTAACACTGAAGCTTTCTTT. The gene calls are TRBV2 and TRBJ1-1; D is perhaps TRBD1 (5 bases). Per the germline V gene, CDR1 is SNHLY and CDR2 is FYNNEI. Trimming removed 4 bases at V and 2 bases at J, with 11 bases between. The CDR3 consists of 14 residues.